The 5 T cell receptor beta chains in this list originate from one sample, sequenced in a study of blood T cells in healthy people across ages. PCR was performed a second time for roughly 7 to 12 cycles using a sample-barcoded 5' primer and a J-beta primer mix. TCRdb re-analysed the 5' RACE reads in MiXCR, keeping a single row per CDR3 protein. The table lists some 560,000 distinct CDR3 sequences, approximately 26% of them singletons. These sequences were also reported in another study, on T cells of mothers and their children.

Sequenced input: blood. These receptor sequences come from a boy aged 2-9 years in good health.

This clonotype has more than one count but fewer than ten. As DNA, the CDR3 is TGCAGTGCGCAGGGACCCAGTAATGAAAAACTGTTTTTT. Amino acids: CSAQGPSNEKLFF. The chain combines TRBV20-1 with TRBJ1-4, with D perhaps TRBD1 (5 bases). Per the germline V gene, CDR1 is DFQATT and CDR2 is SNEGSKA (reference sequence). The CDR3 is 13 residues long. Between the trimmed V and J ends, which lost 6 bases and 4 bases, there was a span of 12 bases.

The chain's CDR3 is CASSVSTGGYEQYF. As DNA, the CDR3 is TGCGCCAGCAGCGTATCGACAGGGGGATACGAGCAGTACTTC. V usage is TRBV5-1 and J usage is TRBJ2-5; 9 bases align to TRBD1. The DNA matches TRBJ2-7 better at its end, which makes the J call doubtful. Germline CDR1 SGHRS, CDR2 YFSETQ. The CDR3 has 14 residues.

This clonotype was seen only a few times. The chain's CDR3 is CASSARTGETEAFF. In nucleotides, the CDR3 is TGTGCCAGCAGCGCCCGGACAGGGGAAACTGAAGCTTTCTTT. The J gene is TRBJ1-1, the V gene TRBV9, with 9 bases lining up with TRBD1. This CDR3 region has 14 residues. V was pared by 3 bases and J by 5 bases, with 5 bases of the junction left unmatched. CDR1 and CDR2 (germline): SGDLS, YYNGEE.

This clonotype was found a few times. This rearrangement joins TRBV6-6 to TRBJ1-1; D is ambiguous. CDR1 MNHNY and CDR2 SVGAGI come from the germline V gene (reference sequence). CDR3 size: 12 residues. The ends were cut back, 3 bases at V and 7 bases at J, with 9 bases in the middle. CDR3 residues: CASSYIEIEAFF. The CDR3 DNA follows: TGTGCCAGCAGTTATATAGAGATTGAAGCTTTCTTT.

CDR3: CSARGTSSQETQYF. As DNA, the CDR3 is TGCAGTGCTAGAGGGACTAGCAGCCAAGAGACCCAGTACTTC. The rearrangement joins TRBV20-1 to TRBJ2-5; 8 bases are shared with TRBD2. The CDR3 is made up of 14 amino acids. The germline V gene has CDR1 DFQATT and CDR2 SNEGSKA (reference sequence). Trimming took 1 base from V and 1 from J; bases not matched to a gene: 2.